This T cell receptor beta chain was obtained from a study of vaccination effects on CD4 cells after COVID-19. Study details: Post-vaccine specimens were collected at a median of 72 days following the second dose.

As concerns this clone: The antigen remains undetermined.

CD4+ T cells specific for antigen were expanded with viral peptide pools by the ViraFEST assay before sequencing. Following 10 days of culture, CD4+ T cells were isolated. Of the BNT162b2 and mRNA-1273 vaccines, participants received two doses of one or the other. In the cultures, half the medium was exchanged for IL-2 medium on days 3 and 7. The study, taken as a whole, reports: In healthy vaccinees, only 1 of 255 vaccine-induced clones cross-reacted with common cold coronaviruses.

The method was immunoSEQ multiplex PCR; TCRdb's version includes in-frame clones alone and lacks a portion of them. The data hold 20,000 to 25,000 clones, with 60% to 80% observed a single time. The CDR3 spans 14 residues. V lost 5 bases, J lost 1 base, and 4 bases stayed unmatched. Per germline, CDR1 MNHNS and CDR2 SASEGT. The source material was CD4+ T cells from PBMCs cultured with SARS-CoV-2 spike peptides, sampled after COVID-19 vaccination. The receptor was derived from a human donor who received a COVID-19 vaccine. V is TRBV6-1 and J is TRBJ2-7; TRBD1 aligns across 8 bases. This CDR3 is CASSRTGLSYEQYF. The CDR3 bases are TGTGCCAGCAGTCGGACAGGGCTGTCCTACGAGCAGTACTTC.